The clone carrying this T cell receptor beta chain has only a few counts. The data stem from a study of T cell changes during pregnancy in multiple sclerosis. Germline lookup yields CDR1 SGHRS and CDR2 YFSETQ. V was pared by 4 bases and J by 5 bases, with 6 bases of the junction left unmatched. CDR3 length: 14 residues. Profiling relied on immunoSEQ multiplex PCR, and the TCRdb table lists in-frame clones only, not all of them. The sample has tens of thousands of clones; about 90% are singletons. This TCR derives from a female donor in good health, enrolled as a control in a pregnancy study. The gene calls are TRBV5-1 and TRBJ1-2; 9 positions agree with TRBD1. The specimen was peripheral blood, collected after pregnancy. Here the CDR3 DNA reads TGCGCCAGCAGCGTAACAGGGGGCGAGTATGGCTACACCTTC. Amino acids: CASSVTGGEYGYTF.